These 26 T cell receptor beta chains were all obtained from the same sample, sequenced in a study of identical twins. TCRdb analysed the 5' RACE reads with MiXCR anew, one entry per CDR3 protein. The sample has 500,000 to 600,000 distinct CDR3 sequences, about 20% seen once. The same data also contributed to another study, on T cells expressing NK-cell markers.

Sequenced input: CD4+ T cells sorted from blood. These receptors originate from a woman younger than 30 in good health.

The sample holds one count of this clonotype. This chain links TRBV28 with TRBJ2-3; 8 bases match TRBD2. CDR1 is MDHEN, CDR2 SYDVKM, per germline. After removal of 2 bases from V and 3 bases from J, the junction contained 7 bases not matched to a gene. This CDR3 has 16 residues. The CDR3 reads CASSLPSGSGTDTQYF. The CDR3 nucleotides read TGTGCCAGCAGTTTACCCAGCGGGAGTGGGACAGATACGCAGTATTTT. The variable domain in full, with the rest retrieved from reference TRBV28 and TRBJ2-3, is DVKVTQSSRYLVKRTGEKVFLECVQDMDHENMFWYRQDPGLGLRLIYFSYDVKMKEKGDIPEGYSVSREKKERFSLILESASTNQTSMYLCASSLPSGSGTDTQYFGPGTRLTVL.

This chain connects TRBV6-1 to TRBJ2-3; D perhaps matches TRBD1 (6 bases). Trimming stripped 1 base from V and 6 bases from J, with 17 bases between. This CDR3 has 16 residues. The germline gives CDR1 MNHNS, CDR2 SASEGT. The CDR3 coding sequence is TGTGCCAGCAGTGAAGGGTTTGGGGGCAGGGAGGATACGCAGTATTTT. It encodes CASSEGFGGREDTQYF.

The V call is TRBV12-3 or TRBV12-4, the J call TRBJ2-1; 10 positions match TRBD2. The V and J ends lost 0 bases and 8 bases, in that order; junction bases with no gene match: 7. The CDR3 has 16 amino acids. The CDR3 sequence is CASSLARASGGDEQFF. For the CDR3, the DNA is TGTGCCAGCAGTTTAGCGCGGGCTAGCGGGGGTGATGAGCAGTTCTTC.

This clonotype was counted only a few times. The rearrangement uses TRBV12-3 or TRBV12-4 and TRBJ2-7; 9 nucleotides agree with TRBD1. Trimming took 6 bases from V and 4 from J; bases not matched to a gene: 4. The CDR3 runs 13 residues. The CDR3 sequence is CASRTGGGYEQYF. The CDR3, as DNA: TGTGCCAGCAGAACAGGGGGCGGATACGAGCAGTACTTC.

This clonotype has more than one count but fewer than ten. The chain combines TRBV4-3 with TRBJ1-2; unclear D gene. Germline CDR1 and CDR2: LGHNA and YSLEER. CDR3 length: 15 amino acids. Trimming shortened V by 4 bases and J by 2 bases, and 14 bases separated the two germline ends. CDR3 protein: CASSLQRWQNYGYTF. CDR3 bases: TGCGCCAGCAGCCTCCAGAGATGGCAGAACTATGGCTACACCTTC.

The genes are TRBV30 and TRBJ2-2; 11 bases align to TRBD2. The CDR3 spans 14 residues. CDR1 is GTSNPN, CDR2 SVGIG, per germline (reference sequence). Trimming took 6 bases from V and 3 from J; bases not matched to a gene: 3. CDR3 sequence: CACVAGGYTGELFF. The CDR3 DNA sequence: TGTGCCTGTGTAGCGGGAGGGTACACCGGGGAGCTGTTTTTT. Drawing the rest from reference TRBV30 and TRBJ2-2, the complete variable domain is SQTIHQWPATLVQPVGSPLSLECTVEGTSNPNLYWYRQAAGRGLQLLFYSVGIGQISSEVPQNLSASRPQDRQFILSSKKLLLSDSGFYLCACVAGGYTGELFFGEGSRLTVL.

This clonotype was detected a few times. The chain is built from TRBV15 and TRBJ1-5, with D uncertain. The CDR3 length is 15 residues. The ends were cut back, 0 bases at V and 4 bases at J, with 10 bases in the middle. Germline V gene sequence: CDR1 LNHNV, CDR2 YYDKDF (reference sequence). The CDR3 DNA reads TGTGCCACCAGCAGAGATAGTCGCGGTAATCAGCCCCAGCATTTT. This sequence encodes CATSRDSRGNQPQHF.

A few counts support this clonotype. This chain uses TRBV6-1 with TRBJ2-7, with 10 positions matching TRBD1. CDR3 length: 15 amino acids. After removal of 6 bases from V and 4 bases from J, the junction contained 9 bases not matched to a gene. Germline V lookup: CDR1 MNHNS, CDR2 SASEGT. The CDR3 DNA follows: TGTGCCAGCAGACCCCGGGACAGGGGTTTTTACGAGCAGTACTTC. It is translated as CASRPRDRGFYEQYF.

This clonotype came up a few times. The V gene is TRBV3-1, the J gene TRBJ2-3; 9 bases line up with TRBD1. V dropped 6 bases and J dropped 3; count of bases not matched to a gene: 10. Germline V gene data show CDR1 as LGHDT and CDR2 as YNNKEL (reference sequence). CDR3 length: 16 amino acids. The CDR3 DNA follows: TGTGCCAGCAGACTTTCCGGGACAGGGAAAACAGATACGCAGTATTTT. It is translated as CASRLSGTGKTDTQYF.

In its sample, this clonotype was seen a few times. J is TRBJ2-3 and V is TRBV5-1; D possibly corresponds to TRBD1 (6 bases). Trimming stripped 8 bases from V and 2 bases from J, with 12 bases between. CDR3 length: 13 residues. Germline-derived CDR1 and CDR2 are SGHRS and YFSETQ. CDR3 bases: TGCGCCAGTCAACGGACAGTCACAGATACGCAGTATTTT. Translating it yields CASQRTVTDTQYF. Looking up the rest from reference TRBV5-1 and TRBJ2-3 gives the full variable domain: KAGVTQTPRYLIKTRGQQVTLSCSPISGHRSVSWYQQTPGQGLQFLFEYFSETQRNKGNFPGRFSGRQFSNSRSEMNVSTLELGDSALYLCASQRTVTDTQYFGPGTRLTVL.

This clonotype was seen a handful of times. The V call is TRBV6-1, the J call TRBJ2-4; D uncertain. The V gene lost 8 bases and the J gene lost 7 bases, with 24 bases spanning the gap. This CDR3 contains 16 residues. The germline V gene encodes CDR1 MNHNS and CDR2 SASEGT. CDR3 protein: CASAIAPGFSENIQYF. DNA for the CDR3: TGTGCCAGCGCCATTGCCCCTGGATTTTCCGAGAACATTCAGTACTTC.

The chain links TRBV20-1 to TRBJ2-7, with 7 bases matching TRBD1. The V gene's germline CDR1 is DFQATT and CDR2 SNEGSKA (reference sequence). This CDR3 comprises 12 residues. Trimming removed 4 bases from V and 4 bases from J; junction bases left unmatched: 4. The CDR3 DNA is TGCAGTGCTAAGGGGGCGCGGTACGAGCAGTACTTC. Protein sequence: CSAKGARYEQYF.

The CDR3 coding sequence is TGCGCCAGCAGCTCCGGGACTAGCATCGCCGTCTACGAGCAGTACTTC. This encodes CASSSGTSIAVYEQYF. The rearrangement uses TRBV5-1 and TRBJ2-7, with 9 bases matching TRBD2. The CDR3 spans 16 residues. J gave up 3 bases and V 3 bases, and 10 bases lay outside the gene matches. CDR1 and CDR2 from the germline V gene are SGHRS and YFSETQ.

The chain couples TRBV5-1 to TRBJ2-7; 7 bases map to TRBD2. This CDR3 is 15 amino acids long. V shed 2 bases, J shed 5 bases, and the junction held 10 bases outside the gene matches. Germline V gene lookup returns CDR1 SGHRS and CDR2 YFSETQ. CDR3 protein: CASSFAWREPHEQYF. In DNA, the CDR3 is TGCGCCAGCAGCTTCGCGTGGCGGGAGCCCCACGAGCAGTACTTC. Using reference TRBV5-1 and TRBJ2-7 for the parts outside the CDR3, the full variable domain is KAGVTQTPRYLIKTRGQQVTLSCSPISGHRSVSWYQQTPGQGLQFLFEYFSETQRNKGNFPGRFSGRQFSNSRSEMNVSTLELGDSALYLCASSFAWREPHEQYFGPGTRLTVT.

The CDR3 reads CASSLAWVGTEAFF. CDR3 bases: TGCGCCAGCAGCTTGGCGTGGGTTGGGACTGAAGCTTTCTTT. V is TRBV5-1 and J is TRBJ1-1, with unresolved D. The CDR3 covers 14 residues. Germline CDR1 reads SGHRS; CDR2 reads YFSETQ. Trimming pared 0 bases from V and 5 bases from J, leaving 11 bases between.

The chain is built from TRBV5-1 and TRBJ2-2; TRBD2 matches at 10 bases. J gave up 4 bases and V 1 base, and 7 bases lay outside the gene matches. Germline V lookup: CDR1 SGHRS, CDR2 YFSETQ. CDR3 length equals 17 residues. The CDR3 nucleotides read TGCGCCAGCAGCTTGATGCTAGCGGGAGTTGGCACCGGGGAGCTGTTTTTT. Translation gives CASSLMLAGVGTGELFF.

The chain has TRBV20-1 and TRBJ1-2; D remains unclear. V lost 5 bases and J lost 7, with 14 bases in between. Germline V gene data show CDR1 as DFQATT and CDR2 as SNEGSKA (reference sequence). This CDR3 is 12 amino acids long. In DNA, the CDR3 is TGCAGTGCTCCGAATCTGGTCAGTGGCTACACCTTC. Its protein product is CSAPNLVSGYTF.

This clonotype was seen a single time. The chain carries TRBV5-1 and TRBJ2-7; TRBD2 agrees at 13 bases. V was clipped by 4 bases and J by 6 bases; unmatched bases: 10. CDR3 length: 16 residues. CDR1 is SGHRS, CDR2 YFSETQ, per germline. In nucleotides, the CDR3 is TGCGCCAGCAGCCAGGTACTAGCGGGGGGGGCCTTCGAGCAGTACTTC. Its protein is CASSQVLAGGAFEQYF.

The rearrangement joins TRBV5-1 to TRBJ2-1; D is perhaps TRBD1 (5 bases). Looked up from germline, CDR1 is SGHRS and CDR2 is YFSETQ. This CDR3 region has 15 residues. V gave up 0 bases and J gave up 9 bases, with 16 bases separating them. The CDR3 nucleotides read TGCGCCAGCAGCTTGGAAGGGGAAAGTTCCGGTGAGCAGTTCTTC. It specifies CASSLEGESSGEQFF.

CDR3 nucleotides: TGTGCCAGCAGTTGGCTAGCGGGAACAGATACGCAGTATTTT. Translated, it gives CASSWLAGTDTQYF. The chain combines TRBV6-6 with TRBJ2-3; 9 nucleotides line up with TRBD2. The V segment lost 4 bases and the J segment 3 bases; nucleotides outside the gene matches: 2. The CDR3 has 14 amino acids. Germline lookup yields CDR1 MNHNY and CDR2 SVGAGI (reference sequence).

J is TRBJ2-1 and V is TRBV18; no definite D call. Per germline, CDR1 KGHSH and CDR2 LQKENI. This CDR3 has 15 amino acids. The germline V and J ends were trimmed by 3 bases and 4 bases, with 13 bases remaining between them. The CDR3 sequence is CASSPAATEYNEQFF. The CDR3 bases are TGTGCCAGCTCACCCGCAGCTACAGAATACAATGAGCAGTTCTTC.

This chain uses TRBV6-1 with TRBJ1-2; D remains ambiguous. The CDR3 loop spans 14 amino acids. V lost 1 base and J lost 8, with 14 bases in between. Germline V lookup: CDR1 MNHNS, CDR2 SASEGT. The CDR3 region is CASSEGNMGGGYTF. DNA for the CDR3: TGTGCCAGCAGTGAAGGAAATATGGGCGGGGGCTACACCTTC.

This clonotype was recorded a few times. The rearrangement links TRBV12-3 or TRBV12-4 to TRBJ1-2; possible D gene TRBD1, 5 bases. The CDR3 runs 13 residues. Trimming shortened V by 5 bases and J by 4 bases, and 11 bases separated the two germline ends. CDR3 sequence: CASSGDVSYGYTF. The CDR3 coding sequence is TGTGCCAGCAGTGGGGACGTAAGCTATGGCTACACCTTC.

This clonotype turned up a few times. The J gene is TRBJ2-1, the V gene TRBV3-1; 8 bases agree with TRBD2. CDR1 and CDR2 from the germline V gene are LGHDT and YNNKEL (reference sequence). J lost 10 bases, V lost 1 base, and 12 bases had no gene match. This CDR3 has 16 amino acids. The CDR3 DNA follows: TGTGCCAGCAGCCAAGGGATACTAGCGGAGGGGAAGGAGCAGTTCTTC. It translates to CASSQGILAEGKEQFF.

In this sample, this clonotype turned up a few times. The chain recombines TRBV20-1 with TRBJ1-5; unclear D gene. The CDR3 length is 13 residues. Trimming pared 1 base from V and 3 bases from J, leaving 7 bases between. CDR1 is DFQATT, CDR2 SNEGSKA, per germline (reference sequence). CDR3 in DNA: TGCAGTGCTAGAGTGGGCATCAATCAGCCCCAGCATTTT. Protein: CSARVGINQPQHF.

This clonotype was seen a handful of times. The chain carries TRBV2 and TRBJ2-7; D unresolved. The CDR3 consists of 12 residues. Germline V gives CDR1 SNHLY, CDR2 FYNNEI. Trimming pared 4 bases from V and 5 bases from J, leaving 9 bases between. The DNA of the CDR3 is TGTGCCAGCAGTGTTGGGGTCCACGAGCAGTACTTC. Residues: CASSVGVHEQYF.